The clone carrying this T cell receptor beta chain was observed a handful of times. This sample's TCRbeta library carried unique molecular identifier barcodes. Each CDR3 protein gets one entry after TCRdb re-called the PCR reads with MiXCR. The sample shows about a million distinct CDR3 sequences, under 30% of them seen only once. This entry belongs to a study of T-cell reconstitution after alpha-beta-depleted transplantation in children. In germline, CDR1 is MNHEY, CDR2 SVGAGI. The CDR3 contains 17 residues. The trim removed 4 bases at V and 6 bases at J, leaving 12 bases unmatched. The chain uses TRBV6-5 and TRBJ1-2, with 12 bases matching TRBD1. This receptor was taken from a boy in the first two years of life who had a stem cell transplant for SCID, so the T cells may come from the graft donor. The source material was PBMCs, mostly from graft donor cells, sampled 360 days after TCRalphabeta/CD19-depleted stem cell transplant. Here the CDR3 reads CASSSYSRDRGRNGYTF. CDR3 DNA: TGTGCCAGCAGTTCGTATTCCCGGGACAGGGGGCGGAATGGCTACACCTTC.